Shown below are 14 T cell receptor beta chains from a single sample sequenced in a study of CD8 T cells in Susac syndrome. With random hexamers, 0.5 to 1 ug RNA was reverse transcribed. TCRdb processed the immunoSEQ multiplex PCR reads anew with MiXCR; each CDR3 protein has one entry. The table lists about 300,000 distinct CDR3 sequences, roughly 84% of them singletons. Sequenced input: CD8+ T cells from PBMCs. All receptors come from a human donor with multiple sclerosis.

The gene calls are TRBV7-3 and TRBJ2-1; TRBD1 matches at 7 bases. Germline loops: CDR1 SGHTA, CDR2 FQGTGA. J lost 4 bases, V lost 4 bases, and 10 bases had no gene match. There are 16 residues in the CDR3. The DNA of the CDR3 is TGTGCCAGCAGCTCCGGGCCGGGACAGCTTTACAATGAGCAGTTCTTC. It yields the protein CASSSGPGQLYNEQFF.

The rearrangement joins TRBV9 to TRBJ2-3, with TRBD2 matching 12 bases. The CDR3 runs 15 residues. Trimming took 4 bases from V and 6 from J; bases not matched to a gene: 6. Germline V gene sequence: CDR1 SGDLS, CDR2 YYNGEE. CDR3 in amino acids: CASSSSGRDPDTQYF. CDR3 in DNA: TGTGCCAGCAGCTCTAGCGGGAGGGACCCCGATACGCAGTATTTT.

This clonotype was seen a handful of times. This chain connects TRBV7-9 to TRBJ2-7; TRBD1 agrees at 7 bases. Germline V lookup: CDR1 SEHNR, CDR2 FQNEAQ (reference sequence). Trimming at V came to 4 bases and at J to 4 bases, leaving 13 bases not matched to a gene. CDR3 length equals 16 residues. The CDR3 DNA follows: TGTGCCAGCAGCTCCGGACAGGAATTCTCCCTTTACGAGCAGTACTTC. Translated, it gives CASSSGQEFSLYEQYF. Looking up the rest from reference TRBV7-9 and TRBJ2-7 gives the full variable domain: DTGVSQNPRHKITKRGQNVTFRCDPISEHNRLYWYRQTLGQGPEFLTYFQNEAQLEKSRLLSDRFSAERPKGSFSTLEIQRTEQGDSAMYLCASSSGQEFSLYEQYFGPGTRLTVT.

The CDR3 reads CASSLAVLADLYTGELFF. The CDR3 DNA sequence: TGTGCCAGCAGCTTAGCGGTTTTAGCGGACCTTTACACCGGGGAGCTGTTTTTT. This chain connects TRBV7-9 to TRBJ2-2, with D maybe TRBD2 (6 bases). The ends were cut back, 0 bases at V and 3 bases at J, with 17 bases in the middle. The CDR3 consists of 18 residues. Germline CDR1 SEHNR, CDR2 FQNEAQ (reference sequence).

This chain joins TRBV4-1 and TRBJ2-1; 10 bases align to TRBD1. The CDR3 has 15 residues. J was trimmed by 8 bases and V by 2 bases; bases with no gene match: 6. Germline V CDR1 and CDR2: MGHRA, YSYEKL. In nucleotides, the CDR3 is TGCGCCAGCAGCCAACGACAGGGGGCGCGCGATGAGCAGTTCTTC. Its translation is CASSQRQGARDEQFF.

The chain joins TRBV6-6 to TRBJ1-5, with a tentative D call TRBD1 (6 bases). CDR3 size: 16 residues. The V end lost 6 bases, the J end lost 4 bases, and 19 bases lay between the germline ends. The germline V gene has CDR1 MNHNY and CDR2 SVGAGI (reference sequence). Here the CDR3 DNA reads TGTGCCAGCAGCACATCAGGGGCGAAATCTAATCAGCCCCAGCATTTT. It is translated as CASSTSGAKSNQPQHF.

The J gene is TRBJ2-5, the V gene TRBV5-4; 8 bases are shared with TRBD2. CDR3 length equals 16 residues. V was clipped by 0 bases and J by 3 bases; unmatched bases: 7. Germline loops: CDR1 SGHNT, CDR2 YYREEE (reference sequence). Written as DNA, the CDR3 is TGTGCCAGCAGCTTGGCGTTTAGCGGGATAAAAGAGACCCAGTACTTC. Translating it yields CASSLAFSGIKETQYF.

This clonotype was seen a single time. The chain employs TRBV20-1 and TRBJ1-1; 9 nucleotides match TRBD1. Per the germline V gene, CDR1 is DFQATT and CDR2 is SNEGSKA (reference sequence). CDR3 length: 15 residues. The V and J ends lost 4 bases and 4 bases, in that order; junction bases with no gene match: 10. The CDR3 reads CSAKQGAGRGTEAFF. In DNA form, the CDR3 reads TGCAGTGCTAAACAGGGGGCGGGGAGGGGCACTGAAGCTTTCTTT.

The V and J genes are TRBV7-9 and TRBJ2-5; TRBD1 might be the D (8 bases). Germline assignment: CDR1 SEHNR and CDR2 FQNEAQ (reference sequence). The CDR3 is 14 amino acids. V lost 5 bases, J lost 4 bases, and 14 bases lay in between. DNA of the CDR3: TGTGCCAGCAGCCAGGACAGGGAGGGAGAGACCCAGTACTTC. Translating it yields CASSQDREGETQYF. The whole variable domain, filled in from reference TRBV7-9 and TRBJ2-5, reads DTGVSQNPRHKITKRGQNVTFRCDPISEHNRLYWYRQTLGQGPEFLTYFQNEAQLEKSRLLSDRFSAERPKGSFSTLEIQRTEQGDSAMYLCASSQDREGETQYFGPGTRLLVL.

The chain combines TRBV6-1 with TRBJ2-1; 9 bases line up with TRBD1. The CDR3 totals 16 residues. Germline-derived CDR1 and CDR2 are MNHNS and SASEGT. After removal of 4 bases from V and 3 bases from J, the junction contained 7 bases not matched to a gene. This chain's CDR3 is CASSVVGTGRYNEQFF. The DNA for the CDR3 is TGTGCCAGCAGTGTAGTGGGGACAGGGCGCTACAATGAGCAGTTCTTC.

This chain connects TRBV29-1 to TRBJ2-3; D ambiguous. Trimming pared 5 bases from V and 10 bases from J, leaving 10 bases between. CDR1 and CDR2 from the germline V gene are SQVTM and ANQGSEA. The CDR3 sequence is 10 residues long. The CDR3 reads CSVLSISQYF. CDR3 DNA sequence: TGCAGCGTTCTCTCAATCTCGCAGTATTTT.

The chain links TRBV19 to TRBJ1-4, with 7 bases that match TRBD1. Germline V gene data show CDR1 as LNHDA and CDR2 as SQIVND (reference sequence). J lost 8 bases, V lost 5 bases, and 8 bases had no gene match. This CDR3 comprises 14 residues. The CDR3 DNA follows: TGTGCCAGTAGTTCCGGGACAGAGGGCGAAAAACTGTTTTTT. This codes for CASSSGTEGEKLFF. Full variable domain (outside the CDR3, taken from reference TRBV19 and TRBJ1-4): DGGITQSPKYLFRKEGQNVTLSCEQNLNHDAMYWYRQDPGQGLRLIYYSQIVNDFQKGDIAEGYSVSREKKESFPLTVTSAQKNPTAFYLCASSSGTEGEKLFFGSGTQLSVL.

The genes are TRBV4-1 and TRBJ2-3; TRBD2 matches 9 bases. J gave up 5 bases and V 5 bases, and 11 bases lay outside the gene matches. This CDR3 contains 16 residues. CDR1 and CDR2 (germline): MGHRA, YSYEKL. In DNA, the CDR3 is TGCGCCAGCAGCGCCCGCCCGGCGGGAGGGTTAGATACGCAGTATTTT. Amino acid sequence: CASSARPAGGLDTQYF.

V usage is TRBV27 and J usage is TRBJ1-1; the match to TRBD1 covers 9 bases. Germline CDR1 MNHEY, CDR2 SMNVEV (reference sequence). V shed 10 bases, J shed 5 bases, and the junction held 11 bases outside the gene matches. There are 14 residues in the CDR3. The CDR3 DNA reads TGTGCCACCGGGACAGGGAGCGGAAGGACTGAAGCTTTCTTT. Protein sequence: CATGTGSGRTEAFF.